This T cell receptor beta chain appears in the sequencing data of a study of CD8 T cells in Susac syndrome. The V and J ends lost 3 bases and 6 bases, in that order; junction bases with no gene match: 12. The CDR3 covers 18 residues. RNA, at about 0.45 to 1 ug, was reverse transcribed with random hexamers. Amplification of the TCR beta CDR3 was carried out by immunoSEQ multiplex PCR, which spanned a total of 54 Vbeta and 13 Jbeta segments. TCRdb analysed the immunoSEQ multiplex PCR reads with MiXCR anew, one entry per CDR3 protein. Altogether around 140,000 distinct CDR3 sequences are present, approximately 94% being singletons, with the ten largest covering 0.075% to 0.1%. Sequencing of TCR beta was performed on blood CD8+ T cells and on blood CD4+ T cells. It was negative isolation that provided the CD8+ and CD4+ T cells, whereas TEMRA cells were enriched by FACS.

The sequenced material came from CD4+ T cells from PBMCs. This TCR was recovered from a human donor in good health. The chain combines TRBV12-3 or TRBV12-4 with TRBJ2-3, with 13 positions matching TRBD2. CDR3 DNA: TGTGCCAGCAGTTTCGAAGGACTAGCGGGAGTGTGGTCGGATACGCAGTATTTT. Translated, it gives CASSFEGLAGVWSDTQYF.